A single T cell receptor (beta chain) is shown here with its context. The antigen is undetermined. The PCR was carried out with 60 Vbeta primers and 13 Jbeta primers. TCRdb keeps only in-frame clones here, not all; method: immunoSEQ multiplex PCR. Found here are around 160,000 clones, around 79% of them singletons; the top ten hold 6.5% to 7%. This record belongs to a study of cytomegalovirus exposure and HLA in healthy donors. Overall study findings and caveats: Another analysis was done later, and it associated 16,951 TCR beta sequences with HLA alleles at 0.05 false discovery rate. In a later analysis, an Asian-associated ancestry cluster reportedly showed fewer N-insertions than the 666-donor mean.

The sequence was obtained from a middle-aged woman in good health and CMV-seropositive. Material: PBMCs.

The CDR3 nucleotides are TGTGCCAGCAGCAAAGGCCTTATCTATAGCAATCAGCCCCAGCATTTT. It is translated as CASSKGLIYSNQPQHF. V usage is TRBV21-1 and J usage is TRBJ1-5. TRBV21-1 is assigned pseudogene status. The CDR3 extends over 16 amino acids.